These 3 T cell receptor beta chains originate from one sample sequenced in a study of glioma-infiltrating T cells. Amplification of TCR alpha and beta CDR3 regions from RNA used iRepertoire nested multiplex PCR. A single record per CDR3 protein comes from TCRdb applying MiXCR to the multiplex PCR reads. This sample yields under 130,000 distinct CDR3 sequences, of which around 28% are seen a single time; 35% to 55% belongs to the top ten. The source material was glioma tissue, nonneoplastic brain tissue, or PBMCs (not recorded which). Receptor source: a human donor with low-grade glioma or glioblastoma, undergoing nonglioma brain surgery, or in good health (not recorded which).

A single count supports this clonotype. A much larger clone differs from this one at a single base, so this may be a read error. The rearrangement uses TRBV27 and TRBJ2-1; tentative D call: TRBD2 (6 bases). From germline, CDR1 is MNHEY and CDR2 SMNVEV (reference sequence). The CDR3 runs to 12 residues. CDR3 sequence (DNA): TGTGTCAGCAGTTTCCCGGGGGAGAAGCAGTTCTTC. Translated: CVSSFPGEKQFF.

This clonotype was seen many times. CDR3 DNA: TGTGCCAGCAGTTTGGAAGGCAGGGGGGTTGGTCAGCCCCAGCATTTT. Amino acids: CASSLEGRGVGQPQHF. The rearrangement uses TRBV27 and TRBJ1-5; TRBD1 agrees at 7 bases. Germline trimming cut 3 bases from V and 6 bases from J; bases unmatched to any gene: 11. There are 16 residues in the CDR3. CDR1 and CDR2 from the germline V gene are MNHEY and SMNVEV (reference sequence).

CDR3 sequence reads: CASSMGPDRGGYTF. CDR3 nucleotides: TGTGCCAGTAGTATGGGGCCGGACAGGGGTGGCTACACCTTC. The chain has TRBV19 and TRBJ1-2; 9 nucleotides match TRBD1. This CDR3 spans 14 amino acids. Losses at the gene ends were 3 bases for V and 7 bases for J; bases not matched to a gene: 6. Per the germline V gene, CDR1 is LNHDA and CDR2 is SQIVND (reference sequence).